Listed here are 8 T cell receptor beta chains from one sample, sequenced in a study of blood T cells in healthy people across ages. For the second PCR, which ran for about 7 to 11 cycles, a sample-barcoded 5' primer and a J-beta primer mix were used. TCRdb itself ran the 5' RACE reads through MiXCR, one entry per CDR3 protein. The sample lists fewer than 800,000 distinct CDR3 sequences, under 25% occurring once. The sequenced sample consisted of blood. The receptor set was obtained from a man aged 65 to 85 in good health.

V gene TRBV6-2 or TRBV6-3 combines with J gene TRBJ2-2; D call uncertain. Trimming took off 6 bases at V and 2 bases at J, with 7 bases between the two ends. The CDR3 is 13 residues long. Germline CDR1 and CDR2: MNHEY and SVGEGT. The CDR3 nucleotides are TGTGCCAGCAGATGGGGAAACACCGGGGAGCTGTTTTTT. It codes for CASRWGNTGELFF.

To note about this clonotype: This clone may be a read error of a much larger clone one base away. The rearrangement links TRBV12-3 or TRBV12-4 to TRBJ2-5; D unclear. The CDR3 runs 12 residues. V lost 4 bases and J lost 4, with 7 bases in between. The DNA for the CDR3 is TGTGCCAGCAGTTGCCTGGGAGAGACCCAGTACTTC. It is translated as CASSCLGETQYF.

This clonotype was detected once. This rearrangement joins TRBV13 to TRBJ1-2; maybe TRBD1 (5 bases). The CDR3 totals 15 residues. V shed 0 bases and J shed 1 base, with 9 bases lying between them. Germline values: CDR1 PRHDT, CDR2 FYEKMQ (reference sequence). The DNA for the CDR3 is TGTGCCAGCAGCTTAGGCAGGGCTTTTAACTATGGCTACACCTTC. Residues: CASSLGRAFNYGYTF.

The chain uses TRBV3-1 and TRBJ1-2; TRBD1 is a possible D gene (5 bases). Trimming cost V 8 bases and J 8 bases, with 15 bases left between them. Per the germline V gene, CDR1 is LGHDT and CDR2 is YNNKEL (reference sequence). The CDR3 totals 12 residues. CDR3: CASGQGEGGYTF. For the CDR3, the DNA is TGTGCCAGCGGTCAGGGCGAGGGCGGCTACACCTTC.

This chain uses TRBV12-3 or TRBV12-4 with TRBJ1-2, with 8 bases identical to TRBD1. The CDR3 loop spans 17 amino acids. J gave up 8 bases and V 5 bases, and 19 bases lay outside the gene matches. CDR3 nucleotides: TGTGCCAGCAGTCCCGGGGGCCCACAGGGGGGTTCTATCGGCTACACCTTC. It codes for CASSPGGPQGGSIGYTF.

V usage is TRBV5-1 and J usage is TRBJ2-1; 12 nucleotides align to TRBD2. The germline CDR1 and CDR2 sequences are SGHRS and YFSETQ. CDR3 size: 15 residues. V gave up 2 bases and J gave up 5 bases; unmatched junction bases: 2. For the CDR3, the DNA is TGCGCCAGCAGCTTCCTAGCGGGGGGGCACAATGAGCAGTTCTTC. It is translated as CASSFLAGGHNEQFF.

This clonotype was detected many times. The chain couples TRBV7-9 to TRBJ2-5, with D possibly TRBD1 on 6 matching bases. CDR1 and CDR2 from the germline V gene are SEHNR and FQNEAQ (reference sequence). This CDR3 contains 15 residues. Trimming took 4 bases from V and 2 from J, leaving 14 bases between them. The CDR3, as DNA: TGTGCCAGCAGCTGGGCGACAGGACTTCAAGAGACCCAGTACTTC. This translates into CASSWATGLQETQYF.

In this sample, this clonotype turned up a few times. The chain recombines TRBV3-1 with TRBJ2-1; no clear D gene. Germline CDR1 reads LGHDT; CDR2 reads YNNKEL (reference sequence). CDR3 length: 15 amino acids. V lost 0 bases and J lost 2, with 8 bases in between. CDR3 in amino acids: CASSQEQLTYNEQFF. The DNA for the CDR3 is TGTGCCAGCAGCCAAGAACAGCTAACCTACAATGAGCAGTTCTTC.